What follows is one T cell receptor beta chain and its context. Its antigen is currently not known. No base qualities exist here, and no much larger clone lies one base off it. The library came from RT-PCR. Reads for this sample came from an Illumina HiSeq 2500. TCRdb took the public reads, trimmed them with fastp at Q25, ran MiXCR for clone calling and kept in-frame beta chains. Rows with one shared CDR3 protein collapse into an entry with the most common genes and DNA. The sample contains about 190,000 distinct CDR3 sequences, approximately 15% of them found a single time. The ten largest clones represent 26% of the sample. These data originate in a study of response to subunit inactivated influenza vaccine listed by TCRdb under 2018. Concerning the study at large: The study used deep quantitative T cell receptor repertoire profiling to track responses to a trivalent subunit inactivated influenza vaccine.

General study outcomes and caveats: The authors proposed that each seasonal influenza vaccination may bring in only a limited number of new T cells.

V and J are truncated by 1 base and 2 bases respectively, leaving an intervening sequence of 9 bases. CDR1 is given as SNHLY and CDR2 as FYNNEI, both from the germline V gene. Inclusive of the bounding cysteine and phenylalanine, the CDR3 is 14 residues long. Left in the record is the CDR3 DNA by itself, 42 bases read in frame from the first base. The sequence came from a man aged 50-60 years who received an inactivated influenza vaccine. Donor details come from another sample of the same person, matched by shared clones. The chain is made from TRBV2 and TRBJ2-7; TRBD2 could be the D gene, as 5 bases match. Sequences were derived from CD8+ T cells sorted from PBMCs, sampled about 5 days after vaccination. The CDR3 reads CASSEGGGTYEQYF. The nucleotides read TGTGCCAGCAGTGAAGGAGGAGGTACCTACGAGCAGTACTTC. The CDR3 plus the reference TRBV2 and TRBJ2-7 genes for the other parts give the full variable domain: EPEVTQTPSHQVTQMGQEVILRCVPISNHLYFYWYRQILGQKVEFLVSFYNNEISEKSEIFDDQFSVERPDGSNFTLKIRSTKLEDSAMYFCASSEGGGTYEQYFGPGTRLTVT.